Listed below are T cell receptor beta chains from one sample, sequenced in a study of shared clonotypes between healthy human individuals. The method was immunoSEQ multiplex PCR; TCRdb's version includes in-frame clones alone and lacks a portion of them. The sample has approximately 2,200,000 clones, just over 90% seen once. The source material was naive CD8+ T cells from PBMCs. The receptors were gathered from a man younger than 35 in good health. Some clones in this sample may be carry-over from other donors' samples. Each CDR3 is given with its conserved first and last residue. Fields, in order: clone size, J gene, D gene, V gene, CDR3 protein, CDR3 DNA. A D gene is named only where the DNA matches it firmly. The listing skips clone size in some rows; elsewhere it reads once, few, many or a size class.

>NA|TRBJ1-5|TRBD1|TRBV10-3
CAIGTGGSNQPQHF
TGTGCCATCGGAACAGGGGGCTCCAATCAGCCCCAGCATTTT
>NA|TRBJ2-7|TRBD2|TRBV7-8
CASSATSGREQYF
TGTGCCAGCAGCGCGACTAGCGGGAGGGAGCAGTACTTC
>NA|TRBJ2-7|NA|TRBV5-6
CASSLVGNEQYF
TGTGCCAGCAGCTTGGTAGGTAACGAGCAGTACTTC
>NA|TRBJ1-3|NA|TRBV7-8
CASSPSGQLRNTIYF
TGTGCCAGCAGCCCCTCGGGGCAGCTTAGAAACACCATATATTTT
>NA|TRBJ1-1|NA|TRBV13
CASSRENTEAFF
TGTGCCAGCAGCCGAGAGAACACTGAAGCTTTCTTT
>NA|TRBJ2-7|NA|TRBV6-5
CASSFLAGYEQYF
TGTGCCAGCAGTTTTTTAGCAGGGTACGAGCAGTACTTC
>NA|TRBJ2-7|NA|TRBV7-9
CASEGSLTYEQYF
TGTGCAAGCGAGGGCAGCCTAACCTACGAGCAGTACTTC
>NA|TRBJ2-3|TRBD2|TRBV2
CASSVASGRTDTQYF
TGTGCCAGCAGTGTGGCTAGCGGGAGGACAGATACGCAGTATTTT
>NA|TRBJ2-7|NA|TRBV4-1
CASSQRLMDDEQYF
TGCGCCAGCAGCCAACGGCTGATGGACGACGAGCAGTACTTC
>once|TRBJ2-1|NA|TRBV14
CASSQRFGSSYNEQFF
TGTGCCAGCAGCCAAAGGTTCGGGAGCTCCTACAATGAGCAGTTCTTC
>NA|TRBJ2-4|NA|TRBV19
CASSIYRDSGNIQYF
TGTGCCAGTAGTATATATCGGGACTCTGGGAACATTCAGTACTTC
>NA|TRBJ2-7|NA|TRBV7-9
CASSLVGSGYEQYF
TGTGCCAGCAGCTTAGTAGGTTCGGGTTACGAGCAGTACTTC